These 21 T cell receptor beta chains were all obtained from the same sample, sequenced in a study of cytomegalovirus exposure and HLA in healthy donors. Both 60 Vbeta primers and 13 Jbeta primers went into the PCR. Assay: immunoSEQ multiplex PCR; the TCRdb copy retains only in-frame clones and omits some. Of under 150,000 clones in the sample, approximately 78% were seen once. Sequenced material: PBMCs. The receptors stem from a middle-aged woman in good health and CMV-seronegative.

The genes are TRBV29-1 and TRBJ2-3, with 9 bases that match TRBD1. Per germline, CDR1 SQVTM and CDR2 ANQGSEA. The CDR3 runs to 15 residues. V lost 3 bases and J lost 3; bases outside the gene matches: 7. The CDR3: CSVEFMGQGTDTQYF. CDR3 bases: TGCAGCGTTGAGTTTATGGGACAGGGAACAGATACGCAGTATTTT.

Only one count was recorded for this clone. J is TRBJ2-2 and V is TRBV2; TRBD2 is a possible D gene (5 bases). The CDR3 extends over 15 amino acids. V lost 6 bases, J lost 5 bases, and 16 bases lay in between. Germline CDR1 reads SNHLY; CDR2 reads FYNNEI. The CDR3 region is CASSRTDPRTGELFF. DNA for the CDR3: TGTGCCAGCAGCCGGACTGACCCCCGAACCGGGGAGCTGTTTTTT. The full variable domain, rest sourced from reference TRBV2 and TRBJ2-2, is EPEVTQTPSHQVTQMGQEVILRCVPISNHLYFYWYRQILGQKVEFLVSFYNNEISEKSEIFDDQFSVERPDGSNFTLKIRSTKLEDSAMYFCASSRTDPRTGELFFGEGSRLTVL.

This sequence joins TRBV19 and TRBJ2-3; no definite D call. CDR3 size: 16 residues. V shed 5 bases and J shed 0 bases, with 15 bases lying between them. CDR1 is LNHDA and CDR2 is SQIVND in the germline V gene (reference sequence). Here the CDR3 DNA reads TGTGCCAGTAGTTCCCCTTCGTGGCGGAGCACAGATACGCAGTATTTT. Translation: CASSSPSWRSTDTQYF.

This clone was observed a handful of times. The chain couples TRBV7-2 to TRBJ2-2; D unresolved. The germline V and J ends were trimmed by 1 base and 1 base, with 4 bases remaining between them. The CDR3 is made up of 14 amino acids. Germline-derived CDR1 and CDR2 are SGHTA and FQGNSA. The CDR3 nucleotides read TGTGCCAGCAGCTTAGTACAGAACACCGGGGAGCTGTTTTTT. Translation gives CASSLVQNTGELFF.

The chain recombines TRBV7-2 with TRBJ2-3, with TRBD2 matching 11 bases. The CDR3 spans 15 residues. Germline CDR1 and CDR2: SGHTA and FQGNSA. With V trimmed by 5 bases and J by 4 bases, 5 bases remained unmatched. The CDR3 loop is CASSPIAGGADTQYF. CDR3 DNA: TGTGCCAGCAGCCCAATAGCGGGAGGGGCAGATACGCAGTATTTT.

CDR3 sequence: CASSYQNTEAFF. In nucleotides, the CDR3 is TGTGCCAGCAGTTATCAGAACACTGAAGCTTTCTTT. V is TRBV28 and J is TRBJ1-1; D is unclear. This CDR3 spans 12 amino acids. Germline assignment: CDR1 MDHEN and CDR2 SYDVKM. The V end lost 4 bases, the J end lost 1 base, and 4 bases lay between the germline ends.

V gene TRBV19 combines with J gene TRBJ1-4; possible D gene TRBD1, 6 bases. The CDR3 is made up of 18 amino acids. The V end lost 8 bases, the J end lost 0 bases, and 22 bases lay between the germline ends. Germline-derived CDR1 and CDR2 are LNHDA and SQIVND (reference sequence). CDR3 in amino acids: CASSLDSLITATNEKLFF. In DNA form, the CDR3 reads TGTGCCAGTTCCTTGGACAGCCTTATTACTGCAACTAATGAAAAACTGTTTTTT.

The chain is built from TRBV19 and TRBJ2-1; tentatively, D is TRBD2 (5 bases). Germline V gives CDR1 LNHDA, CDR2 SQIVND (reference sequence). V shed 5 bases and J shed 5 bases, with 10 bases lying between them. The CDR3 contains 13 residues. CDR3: CASSFLADNEQFF. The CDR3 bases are TGTGCCAGTAGTTTCCTAGCAGACAATGAGCAGTTCTTC.

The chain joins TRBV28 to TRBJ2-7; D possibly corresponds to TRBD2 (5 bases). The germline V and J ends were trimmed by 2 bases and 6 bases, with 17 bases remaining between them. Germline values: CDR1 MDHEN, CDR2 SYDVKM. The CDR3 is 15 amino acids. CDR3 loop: CASSLTSPGFSEQYF. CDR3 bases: TGTGCCAGCAGTTTAACTAGTCCGGGGTTTTCCGAGCAGTACTTC.

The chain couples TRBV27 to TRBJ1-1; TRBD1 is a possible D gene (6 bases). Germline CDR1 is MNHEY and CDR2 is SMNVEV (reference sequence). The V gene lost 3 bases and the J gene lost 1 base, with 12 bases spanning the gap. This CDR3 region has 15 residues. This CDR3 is CASSLSDRQNTEAFF. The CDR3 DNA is TGTGCCAGCAGTTTGAGCGACAGGCAGAACACTGAAGCTTTCTTT.

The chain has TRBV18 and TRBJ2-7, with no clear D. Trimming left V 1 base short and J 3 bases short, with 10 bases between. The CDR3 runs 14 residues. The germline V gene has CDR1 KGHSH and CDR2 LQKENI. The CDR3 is CASSPLGGYYEQYF. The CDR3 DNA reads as TGTGCCAGCTCACCACTTGGCGGATACTACGAGCAGTACTTC.

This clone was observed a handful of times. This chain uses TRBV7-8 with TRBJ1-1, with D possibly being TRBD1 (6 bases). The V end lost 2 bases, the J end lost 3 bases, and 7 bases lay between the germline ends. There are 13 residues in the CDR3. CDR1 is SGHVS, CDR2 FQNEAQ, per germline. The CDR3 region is CASSLQGYTEAFF. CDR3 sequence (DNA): TGTGCCAGCAGCTTACAGGGGTACACTGAAGCTTTCTTT. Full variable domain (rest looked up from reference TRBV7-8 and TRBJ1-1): GAGVSQSPRYKVAKRGQDVALRCDPISGHVSLFWYQQALGQGPEFLTYFQNEAQLDKSGLPSDRFFAERPEGSVSTLKIQRTQQEDSAVYLCASSLQGYTEAFFGQGTRLTVV.

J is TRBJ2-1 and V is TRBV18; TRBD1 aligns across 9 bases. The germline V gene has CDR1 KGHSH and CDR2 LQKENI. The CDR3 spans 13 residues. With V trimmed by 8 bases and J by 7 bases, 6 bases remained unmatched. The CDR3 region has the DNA TGTGCCAGCGGCCGGGACAGGGTTAATGAGCAGTTCTTC. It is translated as CASGRDRVNEQFF.

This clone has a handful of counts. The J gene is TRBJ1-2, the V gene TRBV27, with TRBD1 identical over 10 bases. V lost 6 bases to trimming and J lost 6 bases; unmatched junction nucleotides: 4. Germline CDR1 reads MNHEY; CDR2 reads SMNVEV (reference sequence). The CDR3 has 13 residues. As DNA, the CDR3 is TGTGCCAGCAGGTACGGGACAGGGGATGGCTACACCTTC. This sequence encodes CASRYGTGDGYTF.

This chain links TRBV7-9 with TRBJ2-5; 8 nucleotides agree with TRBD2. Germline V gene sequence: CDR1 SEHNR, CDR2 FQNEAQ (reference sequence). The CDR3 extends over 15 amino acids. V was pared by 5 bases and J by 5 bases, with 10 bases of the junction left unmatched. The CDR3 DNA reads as TGTGCCAGCAGCCTAAGACCGACTAGCGAGGAGACCCAGTACTTC. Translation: CASSLRPTSEETQYF.

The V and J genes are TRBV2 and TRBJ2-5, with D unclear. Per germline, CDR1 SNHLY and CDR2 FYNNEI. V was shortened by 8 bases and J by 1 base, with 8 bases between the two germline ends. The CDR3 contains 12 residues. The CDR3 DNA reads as TGTGCCAGCGCTGGGCCCCAAGAGACCCAGTACTTC. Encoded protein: CASAGPQETQYF.

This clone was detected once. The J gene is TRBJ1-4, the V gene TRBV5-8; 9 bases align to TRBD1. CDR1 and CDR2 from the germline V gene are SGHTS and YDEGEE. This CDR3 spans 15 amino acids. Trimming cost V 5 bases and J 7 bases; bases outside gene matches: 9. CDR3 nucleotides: TGTGCCAGCAGGAAATCCGGGACAGGGAGTGAAAAACTGTTTTTT. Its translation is CASRKSGTGSEKLFF.

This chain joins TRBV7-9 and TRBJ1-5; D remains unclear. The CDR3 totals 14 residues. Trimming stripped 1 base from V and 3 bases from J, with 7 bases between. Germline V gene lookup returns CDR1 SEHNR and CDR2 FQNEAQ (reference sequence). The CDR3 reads CASSLVTDNQPQHF. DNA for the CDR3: TGTGCCAGCAGCTTAGTAACAGACAATCAGCCCCAGCATTTT.

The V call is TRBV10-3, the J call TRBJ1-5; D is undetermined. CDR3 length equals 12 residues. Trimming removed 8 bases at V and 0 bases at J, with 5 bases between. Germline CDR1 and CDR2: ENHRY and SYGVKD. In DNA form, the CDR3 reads TGTGCCATCGGGAGTAGCAATCAGCCCCAGCATTTT. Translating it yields CAIGSSNQPQHF.

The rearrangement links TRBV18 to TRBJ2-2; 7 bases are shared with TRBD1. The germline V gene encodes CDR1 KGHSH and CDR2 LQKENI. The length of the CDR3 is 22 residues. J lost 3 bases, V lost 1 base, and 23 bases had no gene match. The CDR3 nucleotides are TGTGCCAGCTCACCACGCCTAATTGGCCGTGACAGGGTGAATATGGACACCGGGGAGCTGTTTTTT. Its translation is CASSPRLIGRDRVNMDTGELFF.

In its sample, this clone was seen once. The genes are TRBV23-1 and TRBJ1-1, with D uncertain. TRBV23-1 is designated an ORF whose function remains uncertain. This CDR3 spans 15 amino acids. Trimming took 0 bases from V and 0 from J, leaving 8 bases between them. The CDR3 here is CASSQSEVMNTEAFF. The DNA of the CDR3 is TGCGCCAGCAGTCAATCGGAGGTCATGAACACTGAAGCTTTCTTT.